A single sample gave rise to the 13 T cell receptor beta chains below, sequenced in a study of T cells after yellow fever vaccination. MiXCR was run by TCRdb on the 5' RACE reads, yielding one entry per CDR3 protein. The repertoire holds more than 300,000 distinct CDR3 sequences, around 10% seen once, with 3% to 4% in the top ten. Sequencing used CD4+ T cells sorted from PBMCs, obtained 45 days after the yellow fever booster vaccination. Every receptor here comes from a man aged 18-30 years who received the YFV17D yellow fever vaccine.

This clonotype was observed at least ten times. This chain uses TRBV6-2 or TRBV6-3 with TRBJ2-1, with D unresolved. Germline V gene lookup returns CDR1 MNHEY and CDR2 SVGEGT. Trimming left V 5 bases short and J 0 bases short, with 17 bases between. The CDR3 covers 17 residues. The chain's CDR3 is CASSPFPMRFSYNEQFF. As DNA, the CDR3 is TGTGCCAGCAGTCCCTTCCCCATGAGATTCTCCTACAATGAGCAGTTCTTC.

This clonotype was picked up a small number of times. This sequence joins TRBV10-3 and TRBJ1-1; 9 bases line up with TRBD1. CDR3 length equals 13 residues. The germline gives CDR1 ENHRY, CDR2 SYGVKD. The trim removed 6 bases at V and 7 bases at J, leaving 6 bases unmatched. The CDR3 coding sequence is TGTGCCATCAGCACACAGGGGGCTGGTGAAGCTTTCTTT. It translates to CAISTQGAGEAFF.

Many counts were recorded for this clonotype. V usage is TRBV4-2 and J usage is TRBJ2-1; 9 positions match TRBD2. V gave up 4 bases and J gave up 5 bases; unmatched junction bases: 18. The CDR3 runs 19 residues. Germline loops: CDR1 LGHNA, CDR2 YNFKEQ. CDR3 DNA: TGTGCCAGCAGCCCTCTAGGGAACGGCGCGGGGGGGCTCGACAATGAGCAGTTCTTC. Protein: CASSPLGNGAGGLDNEQFF.

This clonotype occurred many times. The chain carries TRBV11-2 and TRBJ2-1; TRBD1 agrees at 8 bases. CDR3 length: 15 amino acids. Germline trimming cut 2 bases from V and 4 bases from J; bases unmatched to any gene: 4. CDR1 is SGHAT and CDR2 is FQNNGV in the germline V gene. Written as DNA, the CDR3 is TGTGCCAGCAGCTTACAGGGGGCAGGATACAATGAGCAGTTCTTC. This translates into CASSLQGAGYNEQFF.

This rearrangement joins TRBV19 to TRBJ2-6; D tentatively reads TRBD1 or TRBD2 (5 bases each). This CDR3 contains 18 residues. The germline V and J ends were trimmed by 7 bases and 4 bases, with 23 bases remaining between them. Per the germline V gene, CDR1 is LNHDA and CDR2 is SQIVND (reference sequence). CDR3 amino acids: CASTLWGTPGAGANVLTF. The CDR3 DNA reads TGTGCCAGTACCCTATGGGGGACCCCCGGTGCCGGGGCCAACGTCCTGACTTTC. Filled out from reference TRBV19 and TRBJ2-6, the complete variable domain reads DGGITQSPKYLFRKEGQNVTLSCEQNLNHDAMYWYRQDPGQGLRLIYYSQIVNDFQKGDIAEGYSVSREKKESFPLTVTSAQKNPTAFYLCASTLWGTPGAGANVLTFGAGSRLTVL.

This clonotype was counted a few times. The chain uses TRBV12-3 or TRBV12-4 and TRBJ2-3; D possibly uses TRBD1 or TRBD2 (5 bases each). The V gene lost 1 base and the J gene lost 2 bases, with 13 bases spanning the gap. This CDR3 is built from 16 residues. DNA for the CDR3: TGTGCCAGCAGTTTAGGGGACGGACGACTCACAGATACGCAGTATTTT. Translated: CASSLGDGRLTDTQYF.

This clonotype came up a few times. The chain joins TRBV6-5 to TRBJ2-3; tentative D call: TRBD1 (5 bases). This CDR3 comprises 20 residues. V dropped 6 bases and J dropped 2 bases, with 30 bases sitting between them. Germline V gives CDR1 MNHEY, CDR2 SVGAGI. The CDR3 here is CASRPGFPNFQGFYTDTQYF. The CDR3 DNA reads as TGTGCCAGCAGGCCGGGCTTCCCAAACTTTCAGGGTTTCTACACAGATACGCAGTATTTT.

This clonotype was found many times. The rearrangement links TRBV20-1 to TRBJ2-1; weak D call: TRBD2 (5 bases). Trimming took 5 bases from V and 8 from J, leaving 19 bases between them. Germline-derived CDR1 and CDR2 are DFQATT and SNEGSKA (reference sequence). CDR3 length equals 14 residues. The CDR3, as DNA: TGCAGTGCTGGCGCATGGACTCCCGGCGATGAGCAGTTCTTC. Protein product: CSAGAWTPGDEQFF.

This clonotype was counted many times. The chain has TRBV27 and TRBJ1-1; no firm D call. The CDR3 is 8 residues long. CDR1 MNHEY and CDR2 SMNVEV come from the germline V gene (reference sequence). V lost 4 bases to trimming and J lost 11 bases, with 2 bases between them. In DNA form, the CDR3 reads TGTGCCAGCAGTTGGGCTTTCTTT. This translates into CASSWAFF.

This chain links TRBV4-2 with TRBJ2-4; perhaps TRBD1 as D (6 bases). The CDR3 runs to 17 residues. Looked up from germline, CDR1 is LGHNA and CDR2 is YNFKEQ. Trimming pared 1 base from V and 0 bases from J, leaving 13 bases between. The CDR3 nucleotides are TGTGCCAGCAGCCAAGGGACAGATCCTCTAGCCAAAAACATTCAGTACTTC. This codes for CASSQGTDPLAKNIQYF.

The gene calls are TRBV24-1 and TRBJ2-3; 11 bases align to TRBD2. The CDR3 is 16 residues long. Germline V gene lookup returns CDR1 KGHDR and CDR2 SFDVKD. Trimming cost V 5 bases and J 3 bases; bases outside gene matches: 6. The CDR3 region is CATSVSGGAETDTQYF. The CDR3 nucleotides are TGTGCCACCAGTGTTAGCGGGGGGGCCGAGACAGATACGCAGTATTTT.

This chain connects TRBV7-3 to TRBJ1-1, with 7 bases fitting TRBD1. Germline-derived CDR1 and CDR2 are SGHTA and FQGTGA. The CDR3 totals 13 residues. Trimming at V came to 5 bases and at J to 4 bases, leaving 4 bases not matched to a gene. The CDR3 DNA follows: TGTGCCAGCAGCGACAGGGTTTCCACTGAAGCTTTCTTT. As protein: CASSDRVSTEAFF.

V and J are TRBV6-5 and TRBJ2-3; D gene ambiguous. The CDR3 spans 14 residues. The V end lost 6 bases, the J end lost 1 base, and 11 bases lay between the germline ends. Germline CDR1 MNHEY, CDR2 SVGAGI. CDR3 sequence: CASSWSRGTDTQYF. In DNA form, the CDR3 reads TGTGCCAGCAGCTGGTCAAGAGGCACAGATACGCAGTATTTT.